The 20 T cell receptor beta chains in this list originate from one sample, sequenced in a study of molecular identifiers for immune sequencing clone quantification. TCRdb reprocessed the PCR reads via MiXCR and lists one record per CDR3 protein. The table includes about 640,000 distinct CDR3 sequences, 20% detected once. Specimen: naive CD8+ T cells from blood, with Jurkat cell RNA spiked in. Subset: FACS-sorted CD8+CD4-CCR7+CD45RA+ naive T cells. All receptors derive from a human donor in good health. Some libraries in this study had Jurkat cell RNA spiked in.

Points on this clonotype: A much larger clone differs from this one at a single base, so this may be a read error. The gene calls are TRBV12-3 or TRBV12-4 and TRBJ1-4, with D tentatively TRBD1 (5 bases). The V gene lost 0 bases and the J gene lost 4 bases, with 15 bases spanning the gap. There are 17 residues in the CDR3. CDR3 residues: CASSLAPPGPINEKLFF. DNA for the CDR3: TGTGCCAGCAGTTTAGCGCCCCCGGGGCCCATTAATGAAAAACTGTTTTTT.

There are many counts of this clonotype. The rearrangement uses TRBV27 and TRBJ1-4; 9 bases map to TRBD1. V shed 5 bases, J shed 3 bases, and the junction held 7 bases outside the gene matches. Germline lookup yields CDR1 MNHEY and CDR2 SMNVEV (reference sequence). This CDR3 comprises 16 residues. In nucleotides, the CDR3 is TGTGCCAGCAGTCTCACAGGGGGCAGGTCTAATGAAAAACTGTTTTTT. Translation: CASSLTGGRSNEKLFF.

Comment on this clonotype: A much more abundant neighbour one base away suggests this may be a read error. The chain joins TRBV9 to TRBJ2-7, with D possibly matching TRBD1 (6 bases). Germline assignment: CDR1 SGDLS and CDR2 YYNGEE. CDR3 length equals 15 residues. CDR3 nucleotides: TGTGCCAGCAGCCCCGAGGACAGTGCAACCTACGAGCAGAACTTC. This sequence encodes CASSPEDSATYEQNF.

V gene TRBV19 combines with J gene TRBJ2-2; 7 bases agree with TRBD2. Germline lookup yields CDR1 LNHDA and CDR2 SQIVND (reference sequence). There are 16 residues in the CDR3. V lost 5 bases, J lost 3 bases, and 9 bases stayed unmatched. The DNA for the CDR3 is TGTGCCAGTAGTCGTGGACTAGGAAGAGACACCGGGGAGCTGTTTTTT. Translating it yields CASSRGLGRDTGELFF.

There are many counts of this clonotype. The chain recombines TRBV4-3 with TRBJ2-6; D ambiguous. The CDR3 runs 16 residues. V was trimmed by 0 bases and J by 0 bases, leaving 6 bases between them. Germline V gene lookup returns CDR1 LGHNA and CDR2 YSLEER. The CDR3 reads CASSQDWSSGANVLTF. Here the CDR3 DNA reads TGCGCCAGCAGCCAAGATTGGAGCTCTGGGGCCAACGTCCTGACTTTC.

With respect to this clonotype: A much bigger clone sits one base away, suggesting this may be a read error. The chain combines TRBV5-1 with TRBJ1-1, with TRBD1 matching over 8 bases. The CDR3 runs 14 residues. CDR1 is SGHRS, CDR2 YFSETQ, per germline. The CDR3 is CASSLGQGLSEASF. CDR3 bases: TGCGCCAGCAGCTTGGGACAGGGGTTGTCTGAAGCTTCCTTT.

Points on this clonotype: A much larger clonotype is one base distant, so this may be a read error. The chain is built from TRBV27 and TRBJ2-4, with D perhaps matching TRBD1 (5 bases). Trimming removed 8 bases at V and 4 bases at J, with 15 bases between. The CDR3 is 14 amino acids. Germline CDR1 reads MNHEY; CDR2 reads SMNVEV (reference sequence). CDR3 nucleotides: TGTGCCAGCGGTCCCAGCAGACAGAAAAACATTCAGTACTTC. As protein: CASGPSRQKNIQYF.

V gene TRBV3-1 combines with J gene TRBJ2-3; perhaps TRBD2 as D (6 bases). The ends were cut back, 8 bases at V and 14 bases at J, with 20 bases in the middle. In germline, CDR1 is LGHDT, CDR2 YNNKEL (reference sequence). The CDR3 is 12 amino acids. CDR3 DNA: TGTGCCAGCGGCCCACCGGGGGAGCCGCGGTATTTT. Amino acid sequence: CASGPPGEPRYF.

This clonotype was recorded a few times. The chain carries TRBV19 and TRBJ2-7; the D is unclear. The length of the CDR3 is 14 residues. Looked up from germline, CDR1 is LNHDA and CDR2 is SQIVND (reference sequence). Trimming took 6 bases from V and 0 from J, leaving 12 bases between them. CDR3 DNA sequence: TGTGCCAGTAGCCCCTGGTCCAGCTCCTACGAGCAGTACTTC. It is translated as CASSPWSSSYEQYF.

This clonotype occurred many times. The chain joins TRBV12-3 or TRBV12-4 to TRBJ2-7; weak D call: TRBD2 (5 bases). The CDR3 is 14 amino acids. V was shortened by 6 bases and J by 5 bases, with 17 bases between the two germline ends. This CDR3 is CASSHTTGSNEQYF. The CDR3, as DNA: TGTGCCAGCAGCCACACGACGGGGTCTAACGAGCAGTACTTC.

As to this clonotype: The DNA is omitted, as the CDR3 cannot be located on it reliably, and the CDR3 follows TCRdb's listing. The V call is TRBV28, the J call TRBJ1-6; the table calls TRBD1, which could not be checked here. Germline V CDR1 and CDR2: MDHEN, SYDVKM. The CDR3 is made up of 15 amino acids, end residues included. The CDR3 is CASSSSGQANSPLHF.

Comments on this clonotype: The conserved final phenylalanine or tryptophan is absent from the CDR3, which likely points to a read error. The genes are TRBV10-3 and TRBJ2-7; D is perhaps TRBD1 (6 bases). CDR1 is ENHRY, CDR2 SYGVKD, per germline. The CDR3 totals 16 residues. The V end lost 0 bases, the J end lost 2 bases, and 14 bases lay between the germline ends. The CDR3 sequence: CAISESNRALAYEQYL. The DNA for the CDR3 is TGTGCCATCAGTGAGTCGAACAGGGCCTTAGCCTACGAGCAGTACCTC.

This clonotype was found many times. The rearrangement uses TRBV6-5 and TRBJ1-5, with 7 bases that match TRBD1. The CDR3 sequence is 14 residues long. Germline V gene sequence: CDR1 MNHEY, CDR2 SVGAGI. The ends lost 8 bases at V and 3 bases at J; junction bases unmatched: 7. CDR3 DNA: TGTGCCAGCGGACCTGGGACAGTCAATCAGCCCCAGCATTTT. As protein: CASGPGTVNQPQHF.

The chain combines TRBV28 with TRBJ2-7; D remains unclear. This CDR3 is 13 amino acids long. Germline V gene data show CDR1 as MDHEN and CDR2 as SYDVKM. Trimming stripped 4 bases from V and 3 bases from J, with 10 bases between. The CDR3 sequence is CASSYLRFYEQYF. CDR3 coding DNA: TGTGCCAGCAGTTATCTCCGATTCTACGAGCAGTACTTC.

This clonotype was counted only a few times. The chain recombines TRBV7-6 with TRBJ2-7; D might be TRBD1 or TRBD2, each matching 6 bases. The V gene lost 0 bases and the J gene lost 6 bases, with 15 bases spanning the gap. The CDR3 sequence is 15 residues long. From germline, CDR1 is SGHVS and CDR2 FNYEAQ. The CDR3 coding sequence is TGTGCCAGCAGCTTAGCGCTGGGGGGCAAGGGCGAGCAGTACTTC. Translating it yields CASSLALGGKGEQYF.

This clonotype was recorded a few times. V is TRBV15 and J is TRBJ2-3; D remains unclear. V lost 0 bases, J lost 5 bases, and 9 bases lay in between. There are 14 residues in the CDR3. CDR1 LNHNV and CDR2 YYDKDF come from the germline V gene (reference sequence). CDR3 DNA: TGTGCCACCAGCAGAGAGCACGGAGTAGATACGCAGTATTTT. Its translation: CATSREHGVDTQYF.

On this clonotype itself: It may be a read error: a sequence one base away is much more abundant. It is likely a read error, because the conserved phenylalanine at the end of the CDR3 is missing. The chain links TRBV28 to TRBJ2-1, with TRBD1 as a possible D gene (5 bases). The V and J ends lost 4 bases and 8 bases respectively, with 21 bases between them. Germline loops: CDR1 MDHEN, CDR2 SYDVKM. The CDR3 runs 16 residues. The CDR3, as DNA: TGTGCCAGCAGTTCCCTCCTTCAGGGCCCGACCCATGAGCAGTTCCTC. Translated: CASSSLLQGPTHEQFL.

This clonotype has only a few counts. The V and J genes are TRBV4-1 and TRBJ1-4, with TRBD1 matching over 7 bases. CDR1 is MGHRA and CDR2 is YSYEKL in the germline V gene. The CDR3 runs 15 residues. The junction had 5 bases not matched to a gene; V was cut back by 1 base and J by 6 bases. The CDR3 region is CASSQADRRDEKLFF. The CDR3, as DNA: TGCGCCAGCAGCCAAGCGGACAGGAGGGATGAAAAACTGTTTTTT.

The table lists this clonotype with many counts. The chain carries TRBV9 and TRBJ1-1; D is possibly TRBD1 (5 bases). The length of the CDR3 is 13 residues. The germline CDR1 and CDR2 sequences are SGDLS and YYNGEE. With 4 bases removed from V and 5 bases from J, the gap between germline ends came to 12 bases. The CDR3 coding sequence is TGTGCCAGCAGCACCCCAGGGATAACTGAAGCTTTCTTT. This sequence encodes CASSTPGITEAFF. Filled out from reference TRBV9 and TRBJ1-1, the complete variable domain reads DSGVTQTPKHLITATGQRVTLRCSPRSGDLSVYWYQQSLDQGLQFLIQYYNGEERAKGNILERFSAQQFPDLHSELNLSSLELGDSALYFCASSTPGITEAFFGQGTRLTVV.

The V call is TRBV7-6, the J call TRBJ1-1, with TRBD1 identical over 11 bases. V lost 4 bases to trimming and J lost 8 bases; unmatched junction nucleotides: 12. Germline loops: CDR1 SGHVS, CDR2 FNYEAQ. The CDR3 extends over 16 amino acids. CDR3 sequence (DNA): TGTGCCAGCAGCTCAAGGAGGACAGGGGGCTGGATCGAAGCTTTCTTT. It yields the protein CASSSRRTGGWIEAFF.